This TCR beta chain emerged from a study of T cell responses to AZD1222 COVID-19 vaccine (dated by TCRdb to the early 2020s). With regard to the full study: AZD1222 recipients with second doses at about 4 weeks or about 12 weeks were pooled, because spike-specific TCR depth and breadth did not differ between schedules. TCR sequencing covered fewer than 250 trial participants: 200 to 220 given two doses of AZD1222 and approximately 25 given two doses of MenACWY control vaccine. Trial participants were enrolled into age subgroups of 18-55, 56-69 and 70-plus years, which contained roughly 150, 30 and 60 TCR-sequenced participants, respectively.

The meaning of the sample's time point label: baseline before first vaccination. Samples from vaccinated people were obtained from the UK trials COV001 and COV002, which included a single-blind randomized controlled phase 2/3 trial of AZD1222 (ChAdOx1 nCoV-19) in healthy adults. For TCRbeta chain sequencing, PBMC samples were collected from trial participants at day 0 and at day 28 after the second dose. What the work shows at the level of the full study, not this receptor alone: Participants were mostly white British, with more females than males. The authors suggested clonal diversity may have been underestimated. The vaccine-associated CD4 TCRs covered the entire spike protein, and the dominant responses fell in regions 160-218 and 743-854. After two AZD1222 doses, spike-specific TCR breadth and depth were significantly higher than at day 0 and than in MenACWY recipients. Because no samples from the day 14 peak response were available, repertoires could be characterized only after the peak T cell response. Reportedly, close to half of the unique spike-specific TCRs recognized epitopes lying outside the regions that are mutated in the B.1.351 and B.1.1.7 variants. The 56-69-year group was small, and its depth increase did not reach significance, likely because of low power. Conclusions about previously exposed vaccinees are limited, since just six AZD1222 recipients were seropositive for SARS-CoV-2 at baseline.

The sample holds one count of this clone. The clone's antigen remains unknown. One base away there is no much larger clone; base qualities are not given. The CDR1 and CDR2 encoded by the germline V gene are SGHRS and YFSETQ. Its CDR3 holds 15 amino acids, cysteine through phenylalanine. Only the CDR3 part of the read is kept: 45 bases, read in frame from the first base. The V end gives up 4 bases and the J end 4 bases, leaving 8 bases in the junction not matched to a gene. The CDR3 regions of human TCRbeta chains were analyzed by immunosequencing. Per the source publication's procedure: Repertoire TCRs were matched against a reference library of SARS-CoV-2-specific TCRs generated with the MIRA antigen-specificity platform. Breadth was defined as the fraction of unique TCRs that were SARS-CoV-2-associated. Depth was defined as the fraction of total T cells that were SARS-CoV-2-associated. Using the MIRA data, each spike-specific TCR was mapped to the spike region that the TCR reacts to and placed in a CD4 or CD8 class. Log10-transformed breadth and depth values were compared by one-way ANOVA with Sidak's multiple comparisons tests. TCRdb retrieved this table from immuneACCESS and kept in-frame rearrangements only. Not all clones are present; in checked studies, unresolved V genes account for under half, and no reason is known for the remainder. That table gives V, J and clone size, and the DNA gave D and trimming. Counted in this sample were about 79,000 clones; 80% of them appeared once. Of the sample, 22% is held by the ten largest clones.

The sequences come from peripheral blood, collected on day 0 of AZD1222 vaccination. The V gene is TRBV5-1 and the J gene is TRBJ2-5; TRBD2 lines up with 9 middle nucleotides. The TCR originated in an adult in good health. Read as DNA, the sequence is TGCGCCAGCAGCCCGGGGGCGGGAGGGGCAGAGACCCAGTACTTC. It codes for CASSPGAGGAETQYF.